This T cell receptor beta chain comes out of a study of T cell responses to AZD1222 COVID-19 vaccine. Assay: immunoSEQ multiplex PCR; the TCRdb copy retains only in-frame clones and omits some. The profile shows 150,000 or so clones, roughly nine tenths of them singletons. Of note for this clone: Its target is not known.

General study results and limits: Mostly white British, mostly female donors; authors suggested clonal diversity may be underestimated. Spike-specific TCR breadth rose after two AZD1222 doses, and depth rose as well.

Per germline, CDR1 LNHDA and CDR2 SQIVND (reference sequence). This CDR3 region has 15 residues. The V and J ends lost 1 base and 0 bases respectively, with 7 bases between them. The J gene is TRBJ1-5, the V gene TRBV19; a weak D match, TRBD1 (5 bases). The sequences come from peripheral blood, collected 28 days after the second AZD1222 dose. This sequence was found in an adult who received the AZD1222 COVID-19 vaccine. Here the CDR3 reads CASSIGDDSNQPQHF. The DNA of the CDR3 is TGTGCCAGTAGTATAGGGGACGATAGCAATCAGCCCCAGCATTTT.